These 28 T cell receptor beta chains share one sample of origin, sequenced in a study of blood T cell repertoires in COVID-19. Repertoires were generated with immunoSEQ multiplex PCR, while TCRdb's copy carries only in-frame clones and drops some. Found here are more than 110,000 clones, approximately 78% of them singletons; the top ten hold about 4.3%. Sequenced sample: peripheral blood. The receptors come from a woman at least 80 years old with acute or convalescent COVID-19.

V gene TRBV5-5 combines with J gene TRBJ2-3; 8 nucleotides match TRBD1. Germline trimming cut 4 bases from V and 4 bases from J; bases unmatched to any gene: 8. This CDR3 spans 15 amino acids. Germline V gene data show CDR1 as SGHKS and CDR2 as YYEKEE (reference sequence). The CDR3 nucleotides are TGTGCCAGCAGCCCTGGACAGGGTGGGTCAGATACGCAGTATTTT. Its protein product is CASSPGQGGSDTQYF. Full variable domain (remainder filled in from reference TRBV5-5 and TRBJ2-3): DAGVTQSPTHLIKTRGQQVTLRCSPISGHKSVSWYQQVLGQGPQFIFQYYEKEERGRGNFPDRFSARQFPNYSSELNVNALLLGDSALYLCASSPGQGGSDTQYFGPGTRLTVL.

The chain uses TRBV5-1 and TRBJ2-7, with a possible D match to TRBD1 (5 bases). The CDR3 extends over 14 amino acids. Germline CDR1 is SGHRS and CDR2 is YFSETQ. The V gene lost 1 base and the J gene lost 0 bases, with 8 bases spanning the gap. This CDR3 is CASSLYRNSYEQYF. The CDR3 region has the DNA TGCGCCAGCAGCTTGTACAGGAACTCCTACGAGCAGTACTTC.

This chain uses TRBV10-1 with TRBJ1-1, with D tentatively TRBD1 (6 bases). The CDR3 runs 15 residues. Trimming left V 0 bases short and J 6 bases short, with 14 bases between. Germline V CDR1 and CDR2: WNHNN, SYGVQD (reference sequence). The CDR3 spells CASSESRGAYSEAFF. DNA for the CDR3: TGCGCCAGCAGTGAGTCTCGGGGGGCCTACTCTGAAGCTTTCTTT.

The chain links TRBV7-6 to TRBJ2-1; 16 bases are shared with TRBD2. The germline CDR1 and CDR2 sequences are SGHVS and FNYEAQ. Losses at the gene ends were 4 bases for V and 2 bases for J; bases not matched to a gene: 2. The length of the CDR3 is 17 residues. The DNA for the CDR3 is TGTGCCAGCAGCTCGGGACTAGCGGGGGGGGCCTACAATGAGCAGTTCTTC. It codes for CASSSGLAGGAYNEQFF.

This clone has just a few counts. The chain links TRBV11-1 to TRBJ1-2; 10 bases line up with TRBD1. The ends lost 5 bases at V and 5 bases at J; junction bases unmatched: 8. CDR3 size: 15 residues. Germline assignment: CDR1 SGHAT and CDR2 FQDESV (reference sequence). The DNA for the CDR3 is TGTGCCAGCAGCGAGCGGACAGGGGGAAGATATGGCTACACCTTC. Protein: CASSERTGGRYGYTF.

This chain links TRBV3-1 (or the pseudogene TRBV3-2) with TRBJ2-7, with D uncertain. Per germline, CDR1 LGHDT and CDR2 YNNKEL (reference sequence). V was cut by 4 bases and J by 4 bases, with 11 bases left in between. This CDR3 has 13 amino acids. CDR3: CASSRSGPYEQYF. The CDR3 DNA is TGTGCCAGCAGCCGCTCGGGTCCGTACGAGCAGTACTTC.

The chain couples TRBV5-1 to TRBJ2-2; 7 bases map to TRBD2. The V segment lost 3 bases and the J segment 6 bases; nucleotides outside the gene matches: 14. The germline CDR1 and CDR2 sequences are SGHRS and YFSETQ. The CDR3 extends over 17 amino acids. The CDR3 loop reads CASSSAASGRGAGELFF. In DNA form, the CDR3 reads TGCGCCAGCAGCTCAGCGGCTAGCGGCCGGGGGGCCGGGGAGCTGTTTTTT.

The V and J genes are TRBV12-3 or TRBV12-4 and TRBJ1-4; unclear D gene. There are 12 residues in the CDR3. Trimming left V 6 bases short and J 8 bases short, with 10 bases between. Written as DNA, the CDR3 is TGTGCCAGCAGGTCGAGGTGGGAAAAACTGTTTTTT. Its translation is CASRSRWEKLFF.

The genes are TRBV5-1 and TRBJ2-3, with a possible D match to TRBD2 (5 bases). The CDR3 length is 16 residues. Trimming removed 0 bases from V and 0 bases from J, with 11 bases in between. Germline CDR1 SGHRS, CDR2 YFSETQ. The CDR3 sequence is CASSLVISASTDTQYF. CDR3 DNA: TGCGCCAGCAGCTTGGTGATTAGCGCAAGCACAGATACGCAGTATTTT.

This chain connects TRBV3-1 (or the pseudogene TRBV3-2) to TRBJ2-3, with TRBD1 matching 11 bases. Germline values: CDR1 LGHDT, CDR2 YNNKEL (reference sequence). The CDR3 covers 15 residues. V shed 2 bases and J 7 bases; nucleotides not matched to a gene: 5. DNA of the CDR3: TGTGCCAGCAGCCAATGGACAGGGGGCTCTAATACGCAGTATTTT. Encoded protein: CASSQWTGGSNTQYF.

V is TRBV6-1 and J is TRBJ1-1; D ambiguous. The CDR3 has 13 amino acids. The V end lost 2 bases, the J end lost 11 bases, and 15 bases lay between the germline ends. The germline V gene encodes CDR1 MNHNS and CDR2 SASEGT. The chain's CDR3 is CASSESGDWAAFF. Here the CDR3 DNA reads TGTGCCAGCAGTGAATCGGGAGACTGGGCGGCTTTCTTT.

This clone occurred a few times. The chain uses TRBV2 and TRBJ1-4; TRBD1 might be the D (6 bases). V was shortened by 8 bases and J by 8 bases, with 24 bases between the two germline ends. The CDR3 consists of 16 residues. The germline CDR1 and CDR2 sequences are SNHLY and FYNNEI. The CDR3 DNA reads TGTGCCAGCCGCGCTAGCCTCGACAGGCGGATCGAAAAACTGTTTTTT. It codes for CASRASLDRRIEKLFF.

This clone was found once. The rearrangement joins TRBV30 to TRBJ2-7, with 10 bases fitting TRBD2. The CDR3 totals 14 residues. Germline lookup yields CDR1 GTSNPN and CDR2 SVGIG (reference sequence). V lost 3 bases and J lost 2; bases outside the gene matches: 4. The CDR3 region has the DNA TGTGCCTGGAGCGTAGCGGGGGGTCCCTACGAGCAGTACTTC. Translating it yields CAWSVAGGPYEQYF. Supplemented by reference TRBV30 and TRBJ2-7, the full variable domain reads SQTIHQWPATLVQPVGSPLSLECTVEGTSNPNLYWYRQAAGRGLQLLFYSVGIGQISSEVPQNLSASRPQDRQFILSSKKLLLSDSGFYLCAWSVAGGPYEQYFGPGTRLTVT.

This clone has only a few counts. The rearrangement links TRBV5-6 to TRBJ2-1; weak D call: TRBD2 (5 bases). Trimming cost V 5 bases and J 5 bases, with 8 bases left between them. Germline-derived CDR1 and CDR2 are SGHDT and YYEEEE. This CDR3 is 12 amino acids long. The DNA of the CDR3 is TGTGCCAGCAGATCGGGGAACAATGAGCAGTTCTTC. This translates into CASRSGNNEQFF.

The CDR3 spells CASSASSGTVSEQYF. DNA for the CDR3: TGTGCCAGCAGCGCATCTAGCGGGACAGTCTCCGAGCAGTACTTC. V is TRBV9 and J is TRBJ2-7; TRBD2 matches at 9 bases. J gave up 6 bases and V 3 bases, and 10 bases lay outside the gene matches. The CDR3 runs to 15 residues. The V gene's germline CDR1 is SGDLS and CDR2 YYNGEE.

This chain connects TRBV2 to TRBJ1-1; 8 bases are shared with TRBD1. Unmatched junction bases numbered 4, after V lost 6 bases and J lost 1 base. In germline, CDR1 is SNHLY, CDR2 FYNNEI. The CDR3 contains 14 residues. The CDR3 bases are TGTGCCAGCAGCTGGGACAGGAGGAACACTGAAGCTTTCTTT. Protein: CASSWDRRNTEAFF.

This clone occurred once. V gene TRBV7-9 combines with J gene TRBJ2-2; TRBD1 matches at 10 bases. CDR1 and CDR2 (germline): SEHNR, FQNEAQ (reference sequence). This CDR3 has 16 residues. Germline trimming cut 5 bases from V and 6 bases from J; bases unmatched to any gene: 9. The CDR3: CASSTGTGVGAGELFF. CDR3 bases: TGTGCCAGCAGCACCGGGACAGGGGTAGGAGCCGGGGAGCTGTTTTTT.

The chain uses TRBV9 and TRBJ1-1; D is perhaps TRBD1 (5 bases). From germline, CDR1 is SGDLS and CDR2 YYNGEE. The CDR3 runs to 14 residues. Trimming removed 3 bases at V and 4 bases at J, with 13 bases between. CDR3 coding DNA: TGTGCCAGCAGCGCGAGACAGTACCCCACTGAAGCTTTCTTT. It translates to CASSARQYPTEAFF.

This clone occurred a few times. This chain joins TRBV7-2 and TRBJ1-1; D is ambiguous. The germline gives CDR1 SGHTA, CDR2 FQGNSA. Trimming cost V 5 bases and J 3 bases, with 10 bases left between them. The length of the CDR3 is 13 residues. The CDR3 coding sequence is TGTGCCAGCAGCCCGAGGGTTGACACTGAAGCTTTCTTT. This sequence encodes CASSPRVDTEAFF. Supplemented by reference TRBV7-2 and TRBJ1-1, the full variable domain reads GAGVSQSPSNKVTEKGKDVELRCDPISGHTALYWYRQSLGQGLEFLIYFQGNSAPDKSGLPSDRFSAERTGGSVSTLTIQRTQQEDSAVYLCASSPRVDTEAFFGQGTRLTVV.

This rearrangement joins TRBV10-3 to TRBJ2-5; TRBD1 matches 10 bases. The V gene end was trimmed by 5 bases and the J gene end by 3 bases; junction bases not matched to a gene: 3. Per the germline V gene, CDR1 is ENHRY and CDR2 is SYGVKD. The CDR3 is 14 amino acids. CDR3 DNA sequence: TGTGCCATCAGTCCGGGACAGGGGAAAGAGACCCAGTACTTC. Translation gives CAISPGQGKETQYF.

The V gene is TRBV15, the J gene TRBJ2-5, with D perhaps TRBD1 (5 bases). Trimming left V 2 bases short and J 1 base short, with 14 bases between. The CDR3 consists of 16 residues. Germline lookup yields CDR1 LNHNV and CDR2 YYDKDF (reference sequence). CDR3 loop: CATSRYSDSLQETQYF. Written as DNA, the CDR3 is TGTGCCACCAGCAGATATTCCGACAGTCTCCAAGAGACCCAGTACTTC.

J is TRBJ2-5 and V is TRBV5-1; D ambiguous. Germline loops: CDR1 SGHRS, CDR2 YFSETQ. Between the trimmed V and J ends, which lost 7 bases and 0 bases, there was a span of 10 bases. The CDR3 has 13 residues. The CDR3 spells CASASINQETQYF. In nucleotides, the CDR3 is TGCGCCAGCGCGTCTATCAACCAAGAGACCCAGTACTTC.

A few counts support this clone. The genes are TRBV19 and TRBJ1-2; no firm D call. V shed 3 bases and J shed 8 bases, with 13 bases lying between them. The CDR3 is made up of 13 amino acids. In germline, CDR1 is LNHDA, CDR2 SQIVND (reference sequence). The DNA of the CDR3 is TGTGCCAGTAGTATGCGTCGGGAAGGCGGCTACACCTTC. This translates into CASSMRREGGYTF.

The chain links TRBV7-2 to TRBJ2-1, with a possible D match to TRBD2 (5 bases). V lost 2 bases to trimming and J lost 15 bases, with 23 bases between them. This CDR3 region has 15 residues. Germline V CDR1 and CDR2: SGHTA, FQGNSA. The CDR3 reads CASSLQAGLNSDWFF. The DNA of the CDR3 is TGTGCCAGCAGCTTACAGGCTGGACTCAATAGTGATTGGTTCTTC.

This chain connects TRBV25-1 to TRBJ2-5, with D perhaps matching TRBD2 (6 bases). The CDR3 covers 11 residues. CDR1 MGHDK and CDR2 SYGVNS come from the germline V gene. The V end was cut by 6 bases, the J end by 7 bases, with 9 bases between. For the CDR3, the DNA is TGTGCCAGCAGGGGAGGTGTGACCCAGTACTTC. It specifies CASRGGVTQYF. The variable domain in full, with the rest retrieved from reference TRBV25-1 and TRBJ2-5, is EADIYQTPRYLVIGTGKKITLECSQTMGHDKMYWYQQDPGMELHLIHYSYGVNSTEKGDLSSESTVSRIRTEHFPLTLESARPSHTSQYLCASRGGVTQYFGPGTRLLVL.

This clone was detected once. The chain combines TRBV9 with TRBJ1-3, with no clear D. The CDR3 spans 17 residues. Trimming left V 2 bases short and J 4 bases short, with 19 bases between. Germline V CDR1 and CDR2: SGDLS, YYNGEE. The CDR3: CASSVSSAGSPGNTIYF. CDR3 nucleotide sequence: TGTGCCAGCAGCGTGAGCTCGGCAGGATCTCCGGGAAACACCATATATTTT.

The rearrangement joins TRBV2 to TRBJ2-1, with D maybe TRBD1 (6 bases). The CDR3 extends over 11 amino acids. Trimming shortened V by 10 bases and J by 10 bases, and 14 bases separated the two germline ends. CDR1 is SNHLY and CDR2 is FYNNEI in the germline V gene. The CDR3, as DNA: TGTGCCATCTACAGGGTAGGAGAGCAGTTCTTC. It is translated as CAIYRVGEQFF.

The J gene is TRBJ2-1, the V gene TRBV5-1; tentatively, D is TRBD1 (6 bases). The germline V and J ends were trimmed by 1 base and 2 bases, with 13 bases remaining between them. Germline values: CDR1 SGHRS, CDR2 YFSETQ. CDR3 length: 16 residues. The CDR3 sequence: CASSLLGQKAYNEQFF. The CDR3 nucleotides read TGCGCCAGCAGCTTGTTAGGACAGAAGGCCTACAATGAGCAGTTCTTC.